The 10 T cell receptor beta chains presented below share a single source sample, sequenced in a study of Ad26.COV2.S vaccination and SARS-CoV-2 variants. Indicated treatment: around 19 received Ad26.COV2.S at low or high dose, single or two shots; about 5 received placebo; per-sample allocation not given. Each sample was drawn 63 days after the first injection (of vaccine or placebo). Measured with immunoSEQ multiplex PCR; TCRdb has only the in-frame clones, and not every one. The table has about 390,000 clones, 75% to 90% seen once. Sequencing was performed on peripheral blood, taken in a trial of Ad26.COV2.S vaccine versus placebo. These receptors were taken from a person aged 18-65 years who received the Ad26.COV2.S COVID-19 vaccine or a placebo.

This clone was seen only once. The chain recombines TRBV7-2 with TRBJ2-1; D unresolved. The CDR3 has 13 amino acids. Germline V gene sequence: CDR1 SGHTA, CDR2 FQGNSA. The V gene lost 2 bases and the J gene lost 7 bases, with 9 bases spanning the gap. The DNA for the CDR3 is TGTGCCAGCAGCTTAAATAGAAGAAATGAGCAGTTCTTC. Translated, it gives CASSLNRRNEQFF.

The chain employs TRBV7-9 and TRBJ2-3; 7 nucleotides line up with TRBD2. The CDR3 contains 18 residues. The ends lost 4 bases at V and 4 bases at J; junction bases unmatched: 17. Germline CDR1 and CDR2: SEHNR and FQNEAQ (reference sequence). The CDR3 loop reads CASSSGRWRGRGPDTQYF. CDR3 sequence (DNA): TGTGCCAGCAGCTCCGGGCGGTGGCGGGGGAGAGGTCCAGATACGCAGTATTTT.

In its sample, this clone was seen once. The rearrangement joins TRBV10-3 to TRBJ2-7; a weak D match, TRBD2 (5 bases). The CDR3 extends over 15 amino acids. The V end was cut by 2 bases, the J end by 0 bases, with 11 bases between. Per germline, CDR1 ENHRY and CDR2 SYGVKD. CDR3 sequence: CAISESLGSSYEQYF. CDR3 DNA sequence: TGTGCCATCAGTGAGAGTTTGGGGAGCTCCTACGAGCAGTACTTC.

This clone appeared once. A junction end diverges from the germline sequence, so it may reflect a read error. CDR3 in amino acids: CASSLPGDRDMGSW. In DNA form, the CDR3 reads TGCGCCAGCAGCCTGCCGGGGGACAGAGATATGGGGTCTTGG. The chain has TRBV4-1 and TRBJ1-2; TRBD1 agrees at 7 bases. CDR3 size: 14 residues. From germline, CDR1 is MGHRA and CDR2 YSYEKL.

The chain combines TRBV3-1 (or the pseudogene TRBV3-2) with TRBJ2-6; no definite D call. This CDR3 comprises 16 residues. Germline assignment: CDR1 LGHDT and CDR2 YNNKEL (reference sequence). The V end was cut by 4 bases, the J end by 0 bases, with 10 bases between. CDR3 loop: CASSPQGFSGANVLTF. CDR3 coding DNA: TGTGCCAGCAGCCCACAAGGGTTCTCTGGGGCCAACGTCCTGACTTTC.

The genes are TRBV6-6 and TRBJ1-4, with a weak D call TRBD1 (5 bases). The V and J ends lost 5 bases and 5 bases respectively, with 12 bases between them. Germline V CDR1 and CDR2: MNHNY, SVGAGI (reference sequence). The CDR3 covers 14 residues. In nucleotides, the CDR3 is TGTGCCAGCAGTGGGGCACTAAGAAATGAAAAACTGTTTTTT. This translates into CASSGALRNEKLFF.

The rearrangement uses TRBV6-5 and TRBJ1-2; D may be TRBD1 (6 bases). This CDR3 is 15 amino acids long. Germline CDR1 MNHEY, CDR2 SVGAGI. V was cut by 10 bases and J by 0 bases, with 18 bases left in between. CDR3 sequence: CATRRTATANYGYTF. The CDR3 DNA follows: TGTGCCACTAGGCGGACAGCAACCGCTAACTATGGCTACACCTTC.

CDR3 sequence: CASSLEGIGEKLFF. The CDR3 bases are TGCGCCAGCAGCTTGGAAGGGATCGGGGAAAAACTGTTTTTT. The gene calls are TRBV5-1 and TRBJ1-4; D unresolved. The CDR3 loop spans 14 amino acids. Germline V gene lookup returns CDR1 SGHRS and CDR2 YFSETQ. The V and J ends lost 0 bases and 8 bases respectively, with 11 bases between them.

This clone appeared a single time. The chain's CDR3 is CASSPGRARGTGELFF. CDR3 in DNA: TGCGCCAGCAGCCCGGGGCGAGCCAGGGGCACCGGGGAGCTGTTTTTT. This chain joins TRBV4-1 and TRBJ2-2; possible D gene TRBD1, 6 bases. The germline V and J ends were trimmed by 4 bases and 4 bases, with 16 bases remaining between them. CDR1 and CDR2 (germline): MGHRA, YSYEKL. This CDR3 is built from 16 residues.

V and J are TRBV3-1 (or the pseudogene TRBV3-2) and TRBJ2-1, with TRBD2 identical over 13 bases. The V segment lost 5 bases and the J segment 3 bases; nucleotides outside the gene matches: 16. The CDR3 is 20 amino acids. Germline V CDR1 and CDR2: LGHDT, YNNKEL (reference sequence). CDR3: CASSTRTSGGVLPIYNEQFF. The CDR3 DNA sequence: TGTGCCAGCAGCACGCGGACTAGCGGGGGAGTCCTTCCCATCTACAATGAGCAGTTCTTC.